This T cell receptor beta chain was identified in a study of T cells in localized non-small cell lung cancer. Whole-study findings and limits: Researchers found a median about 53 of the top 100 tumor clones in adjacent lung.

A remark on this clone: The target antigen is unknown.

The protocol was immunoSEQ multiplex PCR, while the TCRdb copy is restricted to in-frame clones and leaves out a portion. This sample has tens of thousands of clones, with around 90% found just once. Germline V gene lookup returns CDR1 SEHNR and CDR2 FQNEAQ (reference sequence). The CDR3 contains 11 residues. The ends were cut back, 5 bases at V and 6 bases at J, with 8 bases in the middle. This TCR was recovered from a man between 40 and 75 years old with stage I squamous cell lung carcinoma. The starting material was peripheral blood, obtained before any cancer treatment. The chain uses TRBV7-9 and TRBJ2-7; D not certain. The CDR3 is CASSPQFEQYF. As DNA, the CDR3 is TGTGCCAGCAGCCCTCAATTCGAGCAGTACTTC.